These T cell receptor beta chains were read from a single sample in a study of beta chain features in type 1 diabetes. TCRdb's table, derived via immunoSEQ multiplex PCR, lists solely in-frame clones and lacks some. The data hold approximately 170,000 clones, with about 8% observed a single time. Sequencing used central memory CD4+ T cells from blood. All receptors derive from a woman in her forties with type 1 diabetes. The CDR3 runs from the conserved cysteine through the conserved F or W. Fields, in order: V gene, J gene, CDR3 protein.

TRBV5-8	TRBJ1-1	CASSLNRGEAFF
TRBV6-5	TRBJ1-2	CASSGGSYGYTF
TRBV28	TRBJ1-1	CASSSTGESGEAFF
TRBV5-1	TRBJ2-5	CASSSLQGFRETQYF
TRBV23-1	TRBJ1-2	CASSPERGGLYGYTF
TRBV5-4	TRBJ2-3	CASSYDGRRDTQYF
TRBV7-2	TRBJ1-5	CASSRDRSQPQHF
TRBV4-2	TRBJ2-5	CASSQATDPGGETQYF
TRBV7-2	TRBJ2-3	CASSLSWDTQYF
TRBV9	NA	CASSSSIEQYF
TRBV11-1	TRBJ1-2	CASSLDQGEYYGYTF
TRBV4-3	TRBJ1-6	CASSQVGRSSYNSPLHF
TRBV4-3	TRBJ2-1	CASSQDTGLAGVHEQFF
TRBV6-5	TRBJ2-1	CASSYRTGYNEQFF
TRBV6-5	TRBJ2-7	CASRDRVGEQYF
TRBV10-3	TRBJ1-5	CAISENRGSDQPQHF
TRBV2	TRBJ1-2	CASRITPDMAYTF
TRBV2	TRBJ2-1	CASDSTVQNNEQFF
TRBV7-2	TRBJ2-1	CASRQTGGGDEQFF
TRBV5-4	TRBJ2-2	CASSLALAGVFGELFF
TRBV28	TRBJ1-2	CASSLREYGYTF
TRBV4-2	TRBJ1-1	CASSPGLQNTEAFF
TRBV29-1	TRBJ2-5	CSVEDGASQETQYF
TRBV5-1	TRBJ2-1	CASSFGGAVSYNEQFF
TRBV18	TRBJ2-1	CASSPPGLAGLYNEQFF
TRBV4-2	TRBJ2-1	CASSQETGGPHNEQFF
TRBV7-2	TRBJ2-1	CASGFRNEQFF
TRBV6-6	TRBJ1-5	CASRARTSQPQHF
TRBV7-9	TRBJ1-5	CASSHGRGDSNQPQHF
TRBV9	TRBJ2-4	CASSGGQGRNIQYF
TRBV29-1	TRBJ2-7	CSVAGQGYRWQYF
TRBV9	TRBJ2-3	CASSPRTSADTQYF
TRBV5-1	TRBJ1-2	CASSLLGTGDYGYTF
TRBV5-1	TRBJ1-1	CASSTGQEEAFF
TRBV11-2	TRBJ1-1	CASSLEQGDEAFF
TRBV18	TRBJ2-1	CASSIQAGTDGNEQFF
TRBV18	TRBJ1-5	CASSPMASNQPQHF
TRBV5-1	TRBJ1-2	CASSGGTGVAGYTF
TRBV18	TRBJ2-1	CASSTTGYNEQFF